Below, one T cell receptor beta chain is given with its context. Its antigen is as yet unknown. The data derive from a study of T cells in localized non-small cell lung cancer. The CDR3 is made up of 15 amino acids. Germline V gene sequence: CDR1 SGHRS, CDR2 YFSETQ. The V gene lost 4 bases and the J gene lost 4 bases, with 15 bases spanning the gap. Sequencing used immunoSEQ multiplex PCR; TCRdb keeps in-frame clones, though not all of them. The table records some 52,000 clones, 60% to 85% of them present only once. The study's findings and limits: Median detection of top 100 tumor clones in adjacent lung was approximately 50 clones. Sequencing was limited to one tumor region, leaving the possibility of heterogeneity open. Uninvolved adjacent lung had more T cell clonality than any other tissue, topping tumor. There was an association of higher blood T cell density with longer overall survival.

V usage is TRBV5-1 and J usage is TRBJ1-3, with D unclear. The source was PBMCs, collected before any cancer treatment. The sequence came from a woman aged 35 to 70 with stage II lung adenocarcinoma. CDR3: CASSPRFGEGNTIYF. The CDR3 DNA follows: TGCGCCAGCAGCCCCCGCTTCGGGGAAGGAAACACCATATATTTT.